A selection of T cell receptor beta chains follows, all from one sample in a study of identifying expanded T cells in peripheral blood. TCRdb keeps only in-frame clones here, not all; method: immunoSEQ multiplex PCR. Found here are tens of thousands of clones, about 88% of them singletons; the top ten hold around 3%. The sequencing sample was made of blood. These receptor sequences come from a person between 18 and 69 years old in good health. The CDR3 runs from the conserved cysteine through the conserved F or W. A D gene is named only where the DNA matches it firmly. Clone size is shown for a subset of rows, as once, few, many or a class of expanded clone.

V gene	D gene	clone size	J gene	CDR3 DNA	CDR3 protein
TRBV18	NA	NA	TRBJ2-5	TGTGCCAGCTCACGAGGGTGGCGGGGCCCGACACAACAAGAGACCCAGTACTTC	CASSRGWRGPTQQETQYF
TRBV7-8	TRBD2	NA	TRBJ2-5	TGTGCCAGCAGCCCGACTAGCAACTTGGAGACCCAGTACTTC	CASSPTSNLETQYF
TRBV19	TRBD2	NA	TRBJ2-1	TGTGCCAGTAGTATAGATCGTCTAGCGGGGTACAATGAGCAGTTCTTC	CASSIDRLAGYNEQFF
TRBV4-3	NA	NA	TRBJ1-4	TGCGCCAGCAGCCAAGCCGTGTTTGCTGAAAAACTGTTTTTT	CASSQAVFAEKLFF
TRBV27	NA	NA	TRBJ1-2	TGTGCCAGCAGTTTATTCAGCAGGGGACGTTATGGCTACACCTTC	CASSLFSRGRYGYTF
TRBV11-3	TRBD2	few	TRBJ2-3	TGTGCCAGCAGCCCCTTAAGCGGGGACACAGATACGCAGTATTTT	CASSPLSGDTDTQYF
TRBV7-8	NA	NA	TRBJ2-1	TGTGCCAGCAGCTCTGGTGAGCAGTTCTTC	CASSSGEQFF
TRBV9	TRBD2	NA	TRBJ2-3	TGTGCCAGCAGCCTCTCAGCGGGAGCTTTATCAGATACGCAGTATTTT	CASSLSAGALSDTQYF
TRBV11-1	NA	NA	TRBJ2-7	TGTGCCAGCAGCCGACGACAGGACTCCTACGAGCAGTACTTC	CASSRRQDSYEQYF
TRBV18	TRBD2	NA	TRBJ2-7	TGTGCCAGCTCACTCGGGGGGGGCTTGGGCGAGCAGTACTTC	CASSLGGGLGEQYF
TRBV27	NA	NA	TRBJ1-6	TGTGCCAGCAGAGGGGGGTTTAGTTCACCCCTCCACTTT	CASRGGFSSPLHF
TRBV6-5	NA	NA	TRBJ2-1	TGTGCCAGCTTCGGAAGAAATGAGCAGTTCTTC	CASFGRNEQFF
TRBV7-2	TRBD1	NA	TRBJ2-2	TGTGCCAGCAGCTTATTAACAGGGGTGGATACCGGGGAGCTGTTTTTT	CASSLLTGVDTGELFF
TRBV7-2	NA	NA	TRBJ2-3	TGTGCCAGCAGCTTAGCGGGGACGGGGGCCAGCACAGATACGCAGTATTTT	CASSLAGTGASTDTQYF
TRBV28	NA	NA	TRBJ1-4	TGTGCCAGCAGTTTGGAAGGGTTGGAGGAAAAACTGTTTTTT	CASSLEGLEEKLFF
TRBV5-5	TRBD1	NA	TRBJ2-1	TGTGCCAGCAGCTGGGACAGGGTGGGCAATGAGCAGTTCTTC	CASSWDRVGNEQFF
TRBV11-2	TRBD2	NA	TRBJ2-1	TGTGCCAGCAGCTATAGCGGGGGTTTGGATGAGCAGTTCTTC	CASSYSGGLDEQFF
TRBV5-1	NA	NA	TRBJ2-5	TGCGCCAGCAGCTTGAGGGGGGATTCGTGGGAGACCCAGTACTTC	CASSLRGDSWETQYF
TRBV6-6	NA	NA	TRBJ2-3	TGTGCCAGCAGTCCCCGGGATCTCAGCACAGATACGCAGTATTTT	CASSPRDLSTDTQYF
TRBV19	NA	NA	TRBJ2-7	TGTGCCAGTAGTGGGCAGTCCTACGAGCAGTACTTC	CASSGQSYEQYF
TRBV5-1	TRBD2	NA	TRBJ2-5	TGCGCCAGCAGCTTCTCCTGGACTAGCGGGTCCCAAGAGACCCAGTACTTC	CASSFSWTSGSQETQYF
TRBV5-4	TRBD1	NA	TRBJ2-5	TGTGCCAGCAGCCTACTAGACAGGGAAGAGACCCAGTACTTC	CASSLLDREETQYF
TRBV23-1	TRBD1	NA	TRBJ1-1	TGCGCCAGCGCTAGACAGGGACTAACTGAAGCTTTCTTT	CASARQGLTEAFF
TRBV11-2	TRBD1	NA	TRBJ1-1	TGTGCCAGCAGCGGGTTGACAGGGTCGAACACTGAAGCTTTCTTT	CASSGLTGSNTEAFF
TRBV9	NA	NA	TRBJ1-1	TGTGCCAGCACCCTCAAAAAATTTTTGGCAGGAGGGAACACTGAAGCTTTCTTT	CASTLKKFLAGGNTEAFF
TRBV5-4	TRBD1	NA	TRBJ2-5	TGTGCCAGCAGCTTACGACAGGGGGCGGGAGAGACCCAGTACTTC	CASSLRQGAGETQYF
TRBV27	NA	NA	TRBJ2-5	TGTGCCAGCGCTAATTATTATCAAGAGACCCAGTACTTC	CASANYYQETQYF
TRBV7-2	TRBD2	NA	TRBJ2-7	TGTGCCAGCAGCCCTCAGGCGGGAGGGCTCTACGAGCAGTACTTC	CASSPQAGGLYEQYF
TRBV9	TRBD2	NA	TRBJ2-3	TGTGCCAGCAGCGTACTCCCAGACGGGGGGGGAGATACGCAGTATTTT	CASSVLPDGGGDTQYF
TRBV7-2	NA	NA	TRBJ1-3	TGTGCCAGCAGCTCCCGGGCCGCATCGTGGGGAAACACCATATATTTT	CASSSRAASWGNTIYF
TRBV5-1	TRBD2	NA	TRBJ2-5	TGCGCCAGCAGAAGGACTAGCGGGGAAGAGACCCAGTACTTC	CASRRTSGEETQYF
TRBV19	NA	NA	TRBJ1-5	TGTGCCAGTAGTAGGCCCTATGGGCCCCAGCATTTT	CASSRPYGPQHF
TRBV7-2	NA	once	TRBJ1-1	TGTGCCAGCAGCTCCCGGAGGAACACTGAAGCTTTCTTT	CASSSRRNTEAFF
TRBV6-5	TRBD2	NA	TRBJ2-3	TGTGCCAGCAGGTCTAGCGGGGGAAAAGATACGCAGTATTTT	CASRSSGGKDTQYF
TRBV10-2	TRBD1	once	TRBJ2-6	TGCGCCAGCACCCAATGGACAGGGCCCTCCTCTGGGGCCAACGTCCTGACTTTC	CASTQWTGPSSGANVLTF
TRBV5-5	NA	NA	TRBJ2-1	TGTGCCAGCAGCCCCGGGCCCGAGCAGTTCTTC	CASSPGPEQFF
TRBV19	TRBD1	NA	TRBJ2-3	TGTGCCAGCGGGGACAGGTTTGATTTTGATACGCAGTATTTT	CASGDRFDFDTQYF
TRBV9	TRBD1	NA	TRBJ2-5	TGTGCCAGCAGCGAGGGGACAGGGGGTTATCAAGAGACCCAGTACTTC	CASSEGTGGYQETQYF
TRBV25-1	NA	NA	TRBJ1-6	TGTGCCAGCAGTGAATTAGGGGGGGCTTCGGTTAATTCACCCCTCCACTTT	CASSELGGASVNSPLHF
TRBV11-2	TRBD1	NA	TRBJ1-5	TGTGCCAGCAGCCTCCCCGGGACAGGAGGAAGTCAGCCCCAGCATTTT	CASSLPGTGGSQPQHF
TRBV7-9	NA	NA	TRBJ1-1	TGTGCCAGCAGCCCATACATGGGGAACACTGAAGCTTTCTTT	CASSPYMGNTEAFF
TRBV4-2	NA	medium-sized	TRBJ1-2	TGTGCCAGCAGCCAAGATCAATCTAACTATGGCTACACCTTC	CASSQDQSNYGYTF
TRBV14	TRBD1	few	TRBJ1-1	TGTGCCAGCAGCCCCCTGCGGGACAGGGTCCTGTTGAACACTGAAGCTTTCTTT	CASSPLRDRVLLNTEAFF
TRBV10-2	NA	NA	TRBJ1-1	TGCGCCAGCGGGGGGACGGCCTACACTGAAGCTTTCTTT	CASGGTAYTEAFF
TRBV19	NA	NA	TRBJ1-6	TGTGCCAGCACAGTAAATGGCGGTAATTCACCCCTCCACTTT	CASTVNGGNSPLHF
TRBV6-4	NA	NA	TRBJ1-4	TGTGCCAGCAGCGCCCGGGGACCCGGCGAAAAACTGTTTTTT	CASSARGPGEKLFF
TRBV29-1	NA	once	TRBJ2-1	TGCAGCGTTGAAGGGGTTTCGCTCGGCCACAATGAGCAGTTCTTC	CSVEGVSLGHNEQFF
TRBV9	NA	NA	TRBJ1-4	TGTGCCAGCAGCGTAGGAGGGGCGACTAATGAAAAACTGTTTTTT	CASSVGGATNEKLFF
TRBV6-1	TRBD1	NA	TRBJ1-2	TGTGCCAGCAACCTTGGGACAGGGGCTAACTATGGCTACACCTTC	CASNLGTGANYGYTF
TRBV6-6	NA	NA	TRBJ1-2	TGTGCCAGCAAGAGTCCCGTTGGCCCTAACTATGGCTACACCTTC	CASKSPVGPNYGYTF